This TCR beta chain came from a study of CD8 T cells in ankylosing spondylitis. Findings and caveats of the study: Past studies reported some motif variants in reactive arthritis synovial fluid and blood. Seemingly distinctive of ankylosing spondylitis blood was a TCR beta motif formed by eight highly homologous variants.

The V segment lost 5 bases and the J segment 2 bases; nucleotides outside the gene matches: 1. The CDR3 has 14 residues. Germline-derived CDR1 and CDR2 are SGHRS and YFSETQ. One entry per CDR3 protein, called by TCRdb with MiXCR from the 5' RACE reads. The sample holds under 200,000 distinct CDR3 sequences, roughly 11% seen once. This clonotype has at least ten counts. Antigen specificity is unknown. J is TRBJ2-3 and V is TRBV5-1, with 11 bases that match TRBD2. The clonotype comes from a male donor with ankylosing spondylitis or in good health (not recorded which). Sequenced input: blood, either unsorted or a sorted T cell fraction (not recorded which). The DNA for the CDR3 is TGCGCCAGCAGACTAGCGGGGGTCACAGATACGCAGTATTTT. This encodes CASRLAGVTDTQYF.